The 5 T cell receptor beta chains presented below share a single source sample, sequenced in a study of blood T cell repertoires in COVID-19. Produced via immunoSEQ multiplex PCR; TCRdb's table is partial and in-frame only. The sample lists 45,000 to 60,000 clones; around 78% were seen once. Sequences were obtained from peripheral blood. The origin of the receptors is a human donor with active or convalescent COVID-19. The donor label of this sample is uncertain.

The chain links TRBV7-3 to TRBJ1-2; D remains unclear. The CDR3 is 15 amino acids. Germline V gene lookup returns CDR1 SGHTA and CDR2 FQGTGA. Between the trimmed V and J ends, which lost 1 base and 0 bases, there was a span of 9 bases. The CDR3 nucleotides are TGTGCCAGCAGCTTAAGAGGAGATTCTAACTATGGCTACACCTTC. Translation: CASSLRGDSNYGYTF.

The table lists this clone with a few counts. J is TRBJ2-1 and V is TRBV6-5; TRBD1 might be the D (6 bases). This CDR3 has 15 amino acids. Trimming removed 6 bases from V and 1 base from J, with 13 bases in between. Germline CDR1 MNHEY, CDR2 SVGAGI. In DNA, the CDR3 is TGTGCCAGCAGGCACAGGGAGAGATCCTACAATGAGCAGTTCTTC. Its protein product is CASRHRERSYNEQFF.

The DNA of the CDR3 is TGTGCCAGCACTAGTTTGGTCAATGAGCAGTTCTTC. Amino acids: CASTSLVNEQFF. The chain employs TRBV2 and TRBJ2-1; the D is unclear. Trimming removed 7 bases at V and 6 bases at J, with 10 bases between. CDR3 length: 12 amino acids. From germline, CDR1 is SNHLY and CDR2 FYNNEI.

In this sample, this clone turned up once. The chain links TRBV6-4 to TRBJ2-3, with 10 bases that match TRBD1. The ends lost 2 bases at V and 2 bases at J; junction bases unmatched: 4. Germline V gene lookup returns CDR1 MRHNA and CDR2 SNTAGT. The length of the CDR3 is 16 residues. CDR3 sequence (DNA): TGTGCCAGCAGTGACGTCGGGACAGGGGCCACAGATACGCAGTATTTT. Protein sequence: CASSDVGTGATDTQYF.

The V gene is TRBV6-2 or TRBV6-3, the J gene TRBJ1-2, with TRBD1 matching 8 bases. Germline V CDR1 and CDR2: MNHEY, SVGEGT. CDR3 size: 12 residues. V gave up 6 bases and J gave up 7 bases; unmatched junction bases: 4. CDR3 DNA: TGTGCCAGCAGCCCCGGACAGGGTGGCTACACCTTC. Protein: CASSPGQGGYTF.